Detailed here is one T cell receptor (beta chain). Its target is unknown. Trimming cost V 8 bases and J 8 bases; bases outside gene matches: 13. CDR3 size: 15 residues. CDR1 is LNHNV, CDR2 YYDKDF, per germline (reference sequence). The sample is drawn from a study of cytomegalovirus exposure and HLA in healthy donors. Study-level findings and limits: Using the classifier, cytomegalovirus status was reportedly diagnosed with high specificity and sensitivity.

Vbeta (60) and Jbeta (13) primers were used in the PCR. Sequencing used immunoSEQ multiplex PCR; TCRdb keeps in-frame clones, though not all of them. This sample yields around 130,000 clones, of which over 70% are seen a single time; more than 1.4% belongs to the top ten. The specimen was PBMCs. The origin of this receptor is a woman aged 18 to 35 in good health and CMV-seronegative. The chain is built from TRBV15 and TRBJ2-1; 9 bases match TRBD1. The CDR3 DNA sequence: TGTGCCACCGGGTTGGGACAGGGAATGTTTCATGAGCAGTTCTTC. Amino acid sequence: CATGLGQGMFHEQFF.